The clone carrying this T cell receptor beta chain is a singleton in its sample. V shed 3 bases and J 3 bases; nucleotides not matched to a gene: 7. Germline-derived CDR1 and CDR2 are SGHRS and YFSETQ. The length of the CDR3 is 15 residues. Repertoires were generated with immunoSEQ multiplex PCR, while TCRdb's copy carries only in-frame clones and drops some. The sample includes tens of thousands of clones, approximately 90% of them seen just once. This specimen belongs to a study of T cell changes during pregnancy in multiple sclerosis. The input for sequencing was peripheral blood, taken in the first trimester of pregnancy. This chain connects TRBV5-1 to TRBJ1-2; TRBD1 agrees at 8 bases. This sequence originates from a female donor in good health, enrolled as a control in a pregnancy study. The CDR3 DNA follows: TGCGCCAGCAGCTACACCACAGGGGGGTACTATGGCTACACCTTC. Residues: CASSYTTGGYYGYTF.